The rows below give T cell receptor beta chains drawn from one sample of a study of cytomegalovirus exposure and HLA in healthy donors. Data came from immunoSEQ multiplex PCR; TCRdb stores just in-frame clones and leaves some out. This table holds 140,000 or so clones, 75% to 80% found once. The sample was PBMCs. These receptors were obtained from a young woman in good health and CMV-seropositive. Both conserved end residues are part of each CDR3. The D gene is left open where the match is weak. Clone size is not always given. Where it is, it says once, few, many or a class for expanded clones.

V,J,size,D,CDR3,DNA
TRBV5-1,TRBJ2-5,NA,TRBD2,CASSSTRGGLGGETQYF,TGCGCCAGCAGCTCGACACGGGGGGGACTAGGAGGCGAGACCCAGTACTTC
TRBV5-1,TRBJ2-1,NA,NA,CASRQYNEQFF,TGCGCCAGCAGGCAGTACAATGAGCAGTTCTTC
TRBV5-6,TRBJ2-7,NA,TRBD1,CASSLTGGPYEQYF,TGTGCCAGCAGCTTGACAGGGGGGCCCTACGAGCAGTACTTC
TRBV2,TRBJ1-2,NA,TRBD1,CASNGDSANYGYTF,TGTGCCAGCAATGGGGACAGCGCTAACTATGGCTACACCTTC
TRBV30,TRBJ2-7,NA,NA,CAWSDGSAWEQYF,TGTGCCTGGAGTGATGGCAGCGCTTGGGAGCAGTACTTC
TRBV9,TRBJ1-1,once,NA,CASSVVYGGGGENTEAFF,TGTGCCAGCAGCGTAGTGTACGGTGGAGGGGGGGAGAACACTGAAGCTTTCTTT
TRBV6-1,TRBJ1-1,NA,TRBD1,CASRIPGQGFEAFF,TGTGCCAGCAGGATACCGGGACAGGGGTTTGAAGCTTTCTTT
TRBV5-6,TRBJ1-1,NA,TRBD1,CASSHGTGGFEAFF,TGTGCCAGCAGTCATGGGACAGGGGGCTTTGAAGCTTTCTTT
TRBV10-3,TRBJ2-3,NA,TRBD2,CAIRNTDSKAGGAHTQYF,TGTGCCATCAGAAACACCGACTCAAAAGCGGGGGGGGCCCATACGCAGTATTTT
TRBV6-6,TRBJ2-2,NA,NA,CASSLTFAGELFF,TGTGCCAGCAGCCTCACTTTCGCGGGGGAGCTGTTTTTT
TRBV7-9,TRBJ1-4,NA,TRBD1,CASSLEQGNEKLFF,TGTGCCAGCAGCTTAGAACAGGGGAATGAAAAACTGTTTTTT
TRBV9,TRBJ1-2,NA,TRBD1,CASSGIPGQDYGYTF,TGTGCCAGCAGCGGAATTCCGGGACAGGACTATGGCTACACCTTC
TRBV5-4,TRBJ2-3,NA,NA,CASSLDSGRTDTQYF,TGTGCCAGCAGCTTGGATAGCGGACGCACAGATACGCAGTATTTT
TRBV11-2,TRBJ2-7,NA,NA,CASSLGDSSYEQYF,TGTGCCAGCAGCTTAGGAGACAGCTCCTACGAGCAGTACTTC
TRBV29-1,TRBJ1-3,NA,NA,CSISLGNTIYF,TGCAGCATCTCCCTCGGAAACACCATATATTTT
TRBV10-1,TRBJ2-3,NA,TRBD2,CASAGTSGGPQRLDTQYF,TGCGCCAGCGCCGGGACTAGCGGGGGGCCGCAACGGTTAGATACGCAGTATTTT
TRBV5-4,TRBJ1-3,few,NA,CASSSPGEGNTIYF,TGTGCCAGCAGCTCCCCCGGGGAGGGAAACACCATATATTTT
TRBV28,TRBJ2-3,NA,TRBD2,CASSLSGAGDTQYF,TGTGCCAGCAGTCTTAGCGGGGCGGGGGATACGCAGTATTTT
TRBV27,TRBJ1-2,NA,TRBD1,CASSLGTGSYGYTF,TGTGCCAGCAGTTTAGGGACAGGGTCCTATGGCTACACCTTC
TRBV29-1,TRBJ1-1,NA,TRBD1,CSAREGANTEAFF,TGCAGCGCACGTGAGGGGGCGAACACTGAAGCTTTCTTT
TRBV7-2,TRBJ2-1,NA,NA,CASSLGRGGYNEQFF,TGTGCCAGCAGCTTAGGAAGGGGGGGCTACAATGAGCAGTTCTTC
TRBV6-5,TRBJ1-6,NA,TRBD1,CASSYQQGVGSPLHF,TGTGCCAGCAGCTACCAACAGGGGGTGGGTTCACCCCTCCACTTT
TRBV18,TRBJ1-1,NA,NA,CASSPPASNTEAFF,TGTGCCAGCTCACCACCGGCATCGAACACTGAAGCTTTCTTT
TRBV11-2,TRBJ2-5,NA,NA,CASSSHWFQETQYF,TGTGCCAGCAGCTCCCACTGGTTCCAAGAGACCCAGTACTTC
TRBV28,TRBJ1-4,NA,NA,CASQPWGLGEKLFF,TGTGCCAGCCAACCTTGGGGACTGGGCGAAAAACTGTTTTTT
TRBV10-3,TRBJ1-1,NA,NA,CAISPRDFTEAFF,TGTGCCATCAGCCCCCGGGACTTCACTGAAGCTTTCTTT
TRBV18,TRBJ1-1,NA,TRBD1,CASSPLQGMDTEAFF,TGTGCCAGCTCACCTTTACAGGGGATGGACACTGAAGCTTTCTTT
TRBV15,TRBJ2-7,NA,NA,CATSEGGGYEQYF,TGTGCCACCAGCGAGGGGGGGGGATACGAGCAGTACTTC
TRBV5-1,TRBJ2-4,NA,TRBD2,CASSLVTGGNKNIQYF,TGCGCCAGCAGCTTGGTGACGGGGGGGAACAAAAACATTCAGTACTTC
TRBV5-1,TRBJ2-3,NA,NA,CASSRRGVDTQYF,TGCGCCAGCAGCCGCAGGGGGGTAGATACGCAGTATTTT
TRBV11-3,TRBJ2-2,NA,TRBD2,CASSRGGTSRPGELFF,TGTGCCAGCAGCCGAGGGGGGACTAGTCGCCCCGGGGAGCTGTTTTTT
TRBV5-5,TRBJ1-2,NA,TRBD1,CASSSRTGNYGYTF,TGTGCCAGCAGCTCACGGACAGGGAACTATGGCTACACCTTC
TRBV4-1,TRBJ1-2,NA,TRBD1,CASSQEGTGYGYTF,TGCGCCAGCAGCCAAGAGGGGACAGGCTATGGCTACACCTTC
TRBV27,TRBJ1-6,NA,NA,CASSVAAGSPLHF,TGTGCCAGCAGTGTAGCGGCTGGTTCACCCCTCCACTTT
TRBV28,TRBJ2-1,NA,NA,CASSLPGRQFF,TGTGCCAGCAGTTTGCCCGGGAGACAGTTCTTC
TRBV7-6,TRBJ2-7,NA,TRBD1,CASSSTVDRAAEQYF,TGTGCCAGCAGCTCTACTGTGGACAGGGCAGCCGAGCAGTACTTC
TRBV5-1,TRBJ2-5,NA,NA,CASSLSSSRLETQYF,TGCGCCAGCAGCTTGAGTTCTAGCCGTCTTGAGACCCAGTACTTC
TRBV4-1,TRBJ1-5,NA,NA,CASSPPGVSGNQPQHF,TGCGCCAGCAGCCCCCCGGGGGTGTCGGGCAATCAGCCCCAGCATTTT
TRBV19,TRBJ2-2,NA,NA,CASSIRDINTGELFF,TGTGCCAGTAGTATTCGGGACATTAACACCGGGGAGCTGTTTTTT
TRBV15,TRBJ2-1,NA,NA,CATSRDLRDKRRDEQFF,TGTGCCACCAGCAGAGATCTGAGGGACAAGAGACGCGATGAGCAGTTCTTC
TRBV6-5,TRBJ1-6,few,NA,CASRQGKWSPLHF,TGTGCCAGCAGGCAGGGTAAATGGTCACCCCTCCACTTT
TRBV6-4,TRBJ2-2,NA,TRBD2,CASSDSSGGATGELFF,TGTGCCAGCAGTGACTCTAGCGGGGGGGCCACCGGGGAGCTGTTTTTT
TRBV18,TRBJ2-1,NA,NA,CASSPPALVGSYNEQFF,TGTGCCAGCTCACCACCTGCCCTCGTCGGCTCCTACAATGAGCAGTTCTTC
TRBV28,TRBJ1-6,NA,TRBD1,CASSTRTGDNSPLHF,TGTGCCAGCAGTACCCGGACAGGGGATAATTCACCCCTCCACTTT
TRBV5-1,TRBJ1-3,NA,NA,CASSFYSGSGNTIYF,TGCGCCAGCAGCTTTTACAGTGGCTCTGGAAACACCATATATTTT
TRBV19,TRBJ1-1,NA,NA,CASSTGQSEAFF,TGTGCCAGTAGTACCGGACAGAGTGAAGCTTTCTTT
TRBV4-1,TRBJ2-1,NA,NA,CASSFLEHNEQFF,TGCGCCAGCAGCTTTTTAGAACACAATGAGCAGTTCTTC
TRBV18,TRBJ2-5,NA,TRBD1,CASSGTAQETQYF,TGTGCCAGCTCCGGGACAGCCCAAGAGACCCAGTACTTC
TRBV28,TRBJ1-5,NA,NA,CASSLAGGNQPQHF,TGTGCCAGCAGTTTAGCAGGGGGCAATCAGCCCCAGCATTTT
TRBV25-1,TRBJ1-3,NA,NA,CASSEPGLLAGNTIYF,TGTGCCAGCAGTGAGCCGGGTTTACTGGCTGGAAACACCATATATTTT
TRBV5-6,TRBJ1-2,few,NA,CASSLPGIYGYTF,TGTGCCAGCAGCTTGCCAGGGATCTATGGCTACACCTTC
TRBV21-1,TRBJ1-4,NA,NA,CAGNASNEKLFF,TGTGCCGGCAACGCGTCTAATGAAAAACTGTTTTTT
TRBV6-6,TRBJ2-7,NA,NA,CASSRQAYEQYF,TGTGCCAGCAGCCGACAGGCCTACGAGCAGTACTTC